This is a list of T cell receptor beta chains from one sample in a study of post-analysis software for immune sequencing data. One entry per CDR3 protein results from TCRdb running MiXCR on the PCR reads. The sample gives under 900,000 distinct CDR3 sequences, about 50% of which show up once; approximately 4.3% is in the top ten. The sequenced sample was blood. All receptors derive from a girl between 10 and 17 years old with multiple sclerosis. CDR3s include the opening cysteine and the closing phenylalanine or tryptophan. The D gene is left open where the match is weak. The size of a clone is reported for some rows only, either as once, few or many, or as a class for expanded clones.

TGTGCCATCAGTGGGCAGGAGCATAATCAGCCCCAGCATTTT | CAISGQEHNQPQHF | NA | NA | TRBV10-3 | 14 | TRBJ1-5
TGTGCCAGCAGTAAATCGACAGGGAACACTGAAGCTTTCTTT | CASSKSTGNTEAFF | NA | NA | TRBV12-3/TRBV12-4 | 14 | TRBJ1-1
TGTGCCAGCAGCTTTGGGAAGGGGGGGGGCCAAGAGACCCAGTACTTC | CASSFGKGGGQETQYF | NA | many | TRBV7-7 | 16 | TRBJ2-5
TGTGCCAGCAGCTTAGGGGGTCCCCTCCACTTT | CASSLGGPLHF | NA | few | TRBV12-3/TRBV12-4 | 11 | TRBJ1-6
TGCGCCAGCAGCTTGGGTCAGTCGTACCAAGAGACCCAGTACTTC | CASSLGQSYQETQYF | NA | NA | TRBV5-1 | 15 | TRBJ2-5
TGTGCCAGCAGCTTGGTCAGGGCCCACTACGAGCAGTACTTC | CASSLVRAHYEQYF | NA | NA | TRBV5-5 | 14 | TRBJ2-7
TGTGCTAGTGCCTTGGTTGCGTCCAGCGGGAGATCAGGAGATACGCAGTATTTT | CASALVASSGRSGDTQYF | TRBD2 | once | TRBV12-5 | 18 | TRBJ2-3
TGTGCCAGCAGCCCGGGGGGACTAGCGGGACGAGATACGCAGTATTTT | CASSPGGLAGRDTQYF | TRBD2 | NA | TRBV7-9 | 16 | TRBJ2-3
TGCAGTGCTCCCGCAGGGGGCGGGGAGACCCAGTACTTC | CSAPAGGGETQYF | TRBD1 | NA | TRBV20-1 | 13 | TRBJ2-5
TGCAGTGCTAGAGTACTAGCGGGAGGAGGGGCAGAGACCCAGTACTTC | CSARVLAGGGAETQYF | TRBD2 | NA | TRBV20-1 | 16 | TRBJ2-5
TGTGCCAGCAGCGCCGGGCTACAGGGCGCCTACGAGCAGTACTTC | CASSAGLQGAYEQYF | NA | NA | TRBV7-9 | 15 | TRBJ2-7
TGCGCCAGTAGCTGGCAGGGGGTCTCCTACGAGCAGTACTTC | CASSWQGVSYEQYF | TRBD1 | NA | TRBV5-1 | 14 | TRBJ2-7
TGCAGTGCTGAGGACGGAGGGTTTAAGGGCTACACCTTC | CSAEDGGFKGYTF | NA | NA | TRBV20-1 | 13 | TRBJ1-2
TGTGCCACCAGCAGAGATCAACGGGGATCCTACGAGCAGTACTTC | CATSRDQRGSYEQYF | NA | NA | TRBV15 | 15 | TRBJ2-7
TGTGCCAGCAGTTACGGGCCTAGCGGGAGCTCCTACGAGCAGTACTTC | CASSYGPSGSSYEQYF | TRBD2 | NA | TRBV6-2/TRBV6-3 | 16 | TRBJ2-7
TGCAGTGCTAGCACTCTAGCGGGAGGGCCTGGGGAGCAGTACTTC | CSASTLAGGPGEQYF | TRBD2 | few | TRBV20-1 | 15 | TRBJ2-7
TGCGCCAGCCGCGACGTGAACACTGAAGCTTTCTTT | CASRDVNTEAFF | NA | few | TRBV10-2 | 12 | TRBJ1-1
TGTGCCAGCAGTTACGCCCCATCAGGCAATGAGCAGTTCTTC | CASSYAPSGNEQFF | NA | NA | TRBV6-5 | 14 | TRBJ2-1
TGTGCCAGCAGTTACTCGACGACGGGCCTTGGGAGCGGGGAGCTGTTTTTT | CASSYSTTGLGSGELFF | NA | NA | TRBV6-6 | 17 | TRBJ2-2
TGTGCCAGCAGCGCAGACAATGACTATGGCTACACCTTC | CASSADNDYGYTF | NA | NA | TRBV7-2 | 13 | TRBJ1-2
TGCAGTGCTAGTCACAGGGCTCACCAAGAGACCCAGTACTTC | CSASHRAHQETQYF | NA | few | TRBV20-1 | 14 | TRBJ2-5
TGTGCCAGCAGTTACGGAGAAATCTATGGCTACACCTTC | CASSYGEIYGYTF | NA | NA | TRBV6-6 | 13 | TRBJ1-2
TGTGCCAGCAGTAAAGGACTAGCGGGAGACGAGCAGTACTTC | CASSKGLAGDEQYF | TRBD2 | NA | TRBV27 | 14 | TRBJ2-7
TGTGCCAGCAGTCCCGGGACTAGCGCTACGCAGTATTTT | CASSPGTSATQYF | TRBD2 | few | TRBV27 | 13 | TRBJ2-3
TGTGCCAGCAGCCAATCGGACGGGATCTATGGCTACACCTTC | CASSQSDGIYGYTF | NA | few | TRBV14 | 14 | TRBJ1-2
TGTGCCAGCAGTTCTAGCCAGCGGCTCCCCTACGAGCAGTACTTC | CASSSSQRLPYEQYF | NA | NA | TRBV6-6 | 15 | TRBJ2-7
TGTGCCAGCAGTTTGGGGGGCCTCTATGGCTACACCTTC | CASSLGGLYGYTF | NA | NA | TRBV7-2 | 13 | TRBJ1-2
TGCAGCGCAAATACAGGGAGCTCCTACAATGAGCAGTTCTTC | CSANTGSSYNEQFF | NA | NA | TRBV29-1 | 14 | TRBJ2-1
TGCAGTGCTAGGGTTTTGAGACAGGACTACGAGCAGTACTTC | CSARVLRQDYEQYF | NA | NA | TRBV20-1 | 14 | TRBJ2-7
TGTGCCAGCAGCCACGATACGCAGTATTTT | CASSHDTQYF | NA | NA | TRBV6-6 | 10 | TRBJ2-3
TGTGCCAGCAGCCTCGGGGGGGCTGTGTACAATGAGCAGTACTTC | CASSLGGAVYNEQYF | TRBD2 | NA | TRBV7-9 | 15 | TRBJ2-7
TGTGCCAGCAGGAGGCGCACAGATATGCAGTATTTT | CASRRRTDMQYF | NA | NA | TRBV12-3/TRBV12-4 | 12 | TRBJ2-3
TGTGCCAGCAGCTTGGCACTAGCGGACAACACCGGGGAGCTGTTTTTT | CASSLALADNTGELFF | TRBD2 | few | TRBV5-6 | 16 | TRBJ2-2
TGCGCCAGCAGCCCGGGACAGGCGGAGGGCTACACCTTC | CASSPGQAEGYTF | TRBD1 | few | TRBV5-1 | 13 | TRBJ1-2
TGCGCCAGCAGCTACCGACCCATCTCCTACAATGAGCAGTTCTTC | CASSYRPISYNEQFF | NA | NA | TRBV5-1 | 15 | TRBJ2-1
TGTGCCAGCAGTTACGGAGGATTAGGCTACACCTTC | CASSYGGLGYTF | NA | NA | TRBV6-6 | 12 | TRBJ1-2
TGTGCCAGCAGCTTAGACCCCAGGGGCGAGAACTATGGCTACACCTTC | CASSLDPRGENYGYTF | NA | NA | TRBV11-2 | 16 | TRBJ1-2
TGTGCCAGCAGCTTAACGGGTTACGGGGGCTCCTACAATGAGCAGTTCTTC | CASSLTGYGGSYNEQFF | NA | few | TRBV7-3 | 17 | TRBJ2-1
TGTGCCAGCAAAACTAGCAGGAGCTCCTACGAGCAGTACTTC | CASKTSRSSYEQYF | NA | NA | TRBV27 | 14 | TRBJ2-7
TGTGCCAGCAGCCAAGAAAGGCCCGGGGAGCTGTTTTTT | CASSQERPGELFF | NA | once | TRBV14 | 13 | TRBJ2-2
TGCGCCAGCAGCTTGGATATCTATGGCTACACCTTC | CASSLDIYGYTF | NA | NA | TRBV5-1 | 12 | TRBJ1-2
TGTGCCAGCAGTGAATTCCTTGACAGCTCCTACAATGAGCAGTTCTTC | CASSEFLDSSYNEQFF | NA | NA | TRBV25-1 | 16 | TRBJ2-1
TGTGCCAGCAGCTACACTAGCGGGACCGTCGAGCAGTACTTC | CASSYTSGTVEQYF | TRBD2 | NA | TRBV2 | 14 | TRBJ2-7
TGTGCCAGCAGCTTAGCACTCATTTCCTACGAGCAGTACTTC | CASSLALISYEQYF | NA | NA | TRBV11-1 | 14 | TRBJ2-7
TGTGCCAGCAGCCCGGGGGACAGGTCCCACGAGCAGTACTTC | CASSPGDRSHEQYF | TRBD1 | NA | TRBV9 | 14 | TRBJ2-7
TGTGCCATCAGTGGGTCGACGTCTTACGAGCAGTACTTC | CAISGSTSYEQYF | NA | NA | TRBV10-3 | 13 | TRBJ2-7
TGTGCCAGCGGAGTGTGGACTGCCCAGACTGAAGCTTTCTTT | CASGVWTAQTEAFF | NA | NA | TRBV27 | 14 | TRBJ1-1
TGTGCCAGCAGCCACCGGACTGACTCCTACAATGAGCAGTTCTTC | CASSHRTDSYNEQFF | NA | NA | TRBV7-2 | 15 | TRBJ2-1
TGCAGCGTTGGGGTCGCGGGGAACATTCAGTACTTC | CSVGVAGNIQYF | NA | NA | TRBV29-1 | 12 | TRBJ2-4
TGCAGCGTTGATGTGAACACTGAAGCTTTCTTT | CSVDVNTEAFF | NA | few | TRBV29-1 | 11 | TRBJ1-1
TGCAGCGTTGGCAGGGGGCAATCCTACGAGCAGTACTTC | CSVGRGQSYEQYF | TRBD1 | few | TRBV29-1 | 13 | TRBJ2-7
TGTGCCAGCACTACCCGGACAGGGCCCACAGATACGCAGTATTTT | CASTTRTGPTDTQYF | TRBD1 | NA | TRBV25-1 | 15 | TRBJ2-3
TGCAGCTGGGGTGGGGGTACGCAGTATTTT | CSWGGGTQYF | NA | few | TRBV29-1 | 10 | TRBJ2-3
TGTGCCAGCAGCTCAGGGGCGGGTTCACCCCTCCACTTT | CASSSGAGSPLHF | NA | few | TRBV7-3 | 13 | TRBJ1-6
TGCAGCGTTGAGCATCAGGGGGCGGGCTACACCTTC | CSVEHQGAGYTF | TRBD1 | few | TRBV29-1 | 12 | TRBJ1-2